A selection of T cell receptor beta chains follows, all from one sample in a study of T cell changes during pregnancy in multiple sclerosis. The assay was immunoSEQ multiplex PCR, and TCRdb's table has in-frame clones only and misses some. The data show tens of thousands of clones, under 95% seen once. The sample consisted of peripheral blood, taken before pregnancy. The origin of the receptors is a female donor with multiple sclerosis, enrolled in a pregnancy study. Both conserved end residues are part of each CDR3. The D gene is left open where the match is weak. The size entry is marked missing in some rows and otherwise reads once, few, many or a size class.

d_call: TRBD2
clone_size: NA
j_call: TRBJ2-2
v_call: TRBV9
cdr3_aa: CASSVGGLGGTGELFF
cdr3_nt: TGTGCCAGCAGCGTAGGGGGACTAGGGGGCACCGGGGAGCTGTTTTTT

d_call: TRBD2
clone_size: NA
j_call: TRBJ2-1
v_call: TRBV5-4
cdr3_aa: CASSYGTSGGNEQFF
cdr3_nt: TGTGCCAGCAGCTACGGGACTAGCGGGGGCAATGAGCAGTTCTTC

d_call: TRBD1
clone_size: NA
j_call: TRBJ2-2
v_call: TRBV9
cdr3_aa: CASSPRTGQGPGELFF
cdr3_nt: TGTGCCAGCAGCCCCAGAACGGGACAGGGACCCGGGGAGCTGTTTTTT

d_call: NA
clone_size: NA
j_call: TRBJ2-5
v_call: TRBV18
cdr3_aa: CASSPRPGPETQYF
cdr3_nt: TGTGCCAGCTCACCACGTCCTGGGCCAGAGACCCAGTACTTC

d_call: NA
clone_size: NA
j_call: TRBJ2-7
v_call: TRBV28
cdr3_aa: CASSFQGGYEQYF
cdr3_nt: TGTGCCAGCAGTTTTCAGGGGGGCTACGAGCAGTACTTC

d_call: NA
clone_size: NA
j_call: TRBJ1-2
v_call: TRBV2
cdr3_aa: CASSEAGRGYGYTF
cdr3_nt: TGTGCCAGCAGTGAAGCAGGCCGGGGATATGGCTACACCTTC

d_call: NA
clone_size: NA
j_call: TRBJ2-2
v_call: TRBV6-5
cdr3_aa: CASSYSLARTGELFF
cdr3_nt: TGTGCCAGCAGTTACTCCCTAGCCCGCACCGGGGAGCTGTTTTTT

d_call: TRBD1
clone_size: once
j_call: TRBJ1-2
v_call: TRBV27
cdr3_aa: CASSPDRVYYGYTF
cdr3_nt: TGTGCCAGCAGTCCGGACAGGGTGTACTATGGCTACACCTTC

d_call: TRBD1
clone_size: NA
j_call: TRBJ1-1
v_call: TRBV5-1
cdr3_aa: CASSPGTGYTNTEAFF
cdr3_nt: TGCGCCAGCAGCCCAGGGACAGGTTATACGAACACTGAAGCTTTCTTT

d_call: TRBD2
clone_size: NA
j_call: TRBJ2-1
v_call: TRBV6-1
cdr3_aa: CASMLASGGYEQFF
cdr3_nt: TGTGCCAGCATGTTAGCTAGCGGGGGTTATGAGCAGTTCTTC

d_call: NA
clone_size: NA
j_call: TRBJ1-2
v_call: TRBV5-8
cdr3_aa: CASSDRTQELGYGYTF
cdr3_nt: TGTGCCAGCAGCGATCGAACACAGGAGCTTGGCTATGGCTACACCTTC

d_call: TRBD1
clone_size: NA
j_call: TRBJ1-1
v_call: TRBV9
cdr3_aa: CASSFSGGRGSEAFF
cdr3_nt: TGTGCCAGCAGCTTCTCAGGGGGCCGAGGAAGTGAAGCTTTCTTT

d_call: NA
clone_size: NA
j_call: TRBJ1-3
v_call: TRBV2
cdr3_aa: CASTRGSSGNTIYF
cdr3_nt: TGTGCCAGCACGAGGGGGAGCTCTGGAAACACCATATATTTT

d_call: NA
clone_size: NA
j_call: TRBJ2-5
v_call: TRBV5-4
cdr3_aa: CASSLIRGQETQYF
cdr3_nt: TGTGCCAGCAGCTTAATAAGGGGCCAAGAGACCCAGTACTTC

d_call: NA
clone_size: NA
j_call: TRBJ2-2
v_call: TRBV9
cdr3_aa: CASSVEREHGELFF
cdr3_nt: TGTGCCAGCAGCGTAGAAAGGGAGCACGGGGAGCTGTTTTTT

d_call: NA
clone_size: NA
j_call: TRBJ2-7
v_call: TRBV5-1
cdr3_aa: CANHRRYYYEQYF
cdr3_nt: TGCGCCAACCACAGGAGATACTACTACGAGCAGTACTTC

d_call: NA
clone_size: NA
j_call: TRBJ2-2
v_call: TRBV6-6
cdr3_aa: CASSIQGEGNGELFF
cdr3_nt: TGTGCCAGCAGTATACAGGGGGAGGGTAACGGGGAGCTGTTTTTT

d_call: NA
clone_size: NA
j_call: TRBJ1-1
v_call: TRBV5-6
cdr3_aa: CASSFPGGPGTEAFF
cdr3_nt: TGTGCCAGCAGCTTCCCCGGGGGGCCGGGCACTGAAGCTTTCTTT

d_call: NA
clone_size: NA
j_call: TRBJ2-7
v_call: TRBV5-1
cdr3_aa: CASSLERGMGYEQYF
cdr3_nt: TGCGCCAGCAGCTTGGAGCGCGGCATGGGCTACGAGCAGTACTTC

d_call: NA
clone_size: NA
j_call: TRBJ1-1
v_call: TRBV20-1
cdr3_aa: CSAIGVEAFF
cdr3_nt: TGCAGTGCTATCGGGGTTGAAGCTTTCTTT

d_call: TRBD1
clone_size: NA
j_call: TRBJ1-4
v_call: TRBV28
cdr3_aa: CASSWTGRDEKLFF
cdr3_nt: TGTGCCAGCAGTTGGACAGGCCGGGACGAAAAACTGTTTTTT

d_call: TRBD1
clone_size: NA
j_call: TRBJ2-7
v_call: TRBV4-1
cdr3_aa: CASSQGGTGDSYEQYF
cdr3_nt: TGCGCCAGCAGCCAAGGCGGGACAGGGGACTCCTACGAGCAGTACTTC

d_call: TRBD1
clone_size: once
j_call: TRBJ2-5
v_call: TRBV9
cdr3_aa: CASSSRTGGETQYF
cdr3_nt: TGTGCCAGCAGCTCCCGGACAGGGGGAGAGACCCAGTACTTC

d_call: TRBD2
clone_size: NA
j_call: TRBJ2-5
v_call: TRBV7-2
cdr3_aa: CASSFTSGREGETQYF
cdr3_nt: TGTGCCAGCAGCTTTACTAGCGGGAGGGAGGGAGAGACCCAGTACTTC

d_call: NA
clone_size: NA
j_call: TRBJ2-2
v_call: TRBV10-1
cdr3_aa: CASSEAGPGELFF
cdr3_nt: TGCGCCAGCAGTGAGGCGGGTCCCGGGGAGCTGTTTTTT

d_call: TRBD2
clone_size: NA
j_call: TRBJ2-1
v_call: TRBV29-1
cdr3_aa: CSAGGSSGENGQFF
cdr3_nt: TGCAGCGCCGGCGGGTCTAGCGGGGAGAATGGGCAGTTCTTC

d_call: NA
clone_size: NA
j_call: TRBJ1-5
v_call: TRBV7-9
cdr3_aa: CASSGWDTYSNQPQHF
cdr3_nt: TGTGCCAGCAGCGGATGGGACACCTATAGCAATCAGCCCCAGCATTTT

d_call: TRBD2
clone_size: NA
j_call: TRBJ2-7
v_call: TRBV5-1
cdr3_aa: CASSSGGGGAAYEQYF
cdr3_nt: TGCGCCAGCAGCTCGGGGGGGGGAGGAGCTGCCTACGAGCAGTACTTC

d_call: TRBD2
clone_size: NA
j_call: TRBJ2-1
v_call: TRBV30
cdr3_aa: CAWSRVLAGNFYNEQFF
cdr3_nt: TGTGCCTGGTCAAGGGTGCTAGCGGGGAACTTCTACAATGAGCAGTTCTTC

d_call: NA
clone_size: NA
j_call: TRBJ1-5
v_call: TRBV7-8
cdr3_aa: CASSSTRVAGQPQHF
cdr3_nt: TGTGCCAGCAGCTCGACCAGGGTGGCAGGTCAGCCCCAGCATTTT

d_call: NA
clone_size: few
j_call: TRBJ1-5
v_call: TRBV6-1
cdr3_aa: CASSAERNQPQHF
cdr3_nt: TGTGCCAGCAGTGCAGAACGCAATCAGCCCCAGCATTTT

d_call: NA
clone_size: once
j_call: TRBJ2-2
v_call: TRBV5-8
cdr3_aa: CASSLGELWDTGELFF
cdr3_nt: TGTGCCAGCAGCTTGGGGGAGTTGTGGGACACCGGGGAGCTGTTTTTT

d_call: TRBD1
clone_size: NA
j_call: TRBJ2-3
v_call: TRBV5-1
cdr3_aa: CASSLGGQGTTSTDTQYF
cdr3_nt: TGCGCCAGCAGCTTGGGTGGACAGGGGACAACTAGCACAGATACGCAGTATTTT

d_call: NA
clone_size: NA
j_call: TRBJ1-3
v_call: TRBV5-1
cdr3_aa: CASSSGRLSGNTIYF
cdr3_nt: TGCGCCAGCAGCTCCGGCAGGCTCTCTGGAAACACCATATATTTT

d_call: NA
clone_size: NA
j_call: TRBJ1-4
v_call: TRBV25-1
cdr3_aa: CASSEAGGGEKLFF
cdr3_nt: TGTGCCAGCAGTGAAGCGGGGGGTGGTGAAAAACTGTTTTTT

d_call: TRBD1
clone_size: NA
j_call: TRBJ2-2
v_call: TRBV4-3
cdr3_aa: CASSQETTGESTGELFF
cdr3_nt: TGCGCCAGCAGCCAAGAGACCACAGGGGAAAGCACCGGGGAGCTGTTTTTT